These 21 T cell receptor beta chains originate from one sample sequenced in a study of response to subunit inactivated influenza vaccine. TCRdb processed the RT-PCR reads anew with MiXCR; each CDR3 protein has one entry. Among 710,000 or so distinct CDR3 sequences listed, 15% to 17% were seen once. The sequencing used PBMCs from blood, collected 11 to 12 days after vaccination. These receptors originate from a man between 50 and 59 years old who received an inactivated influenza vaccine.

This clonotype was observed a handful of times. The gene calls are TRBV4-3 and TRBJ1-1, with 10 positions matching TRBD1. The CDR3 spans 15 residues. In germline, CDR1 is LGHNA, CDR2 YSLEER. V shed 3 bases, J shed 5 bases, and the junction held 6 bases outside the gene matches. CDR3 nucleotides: TGCGCCAGCAGCCAGGACAGGGGGGTGGTAACTGAAGCTTTCTTT. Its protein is CASSQDRGVVTEAFF.

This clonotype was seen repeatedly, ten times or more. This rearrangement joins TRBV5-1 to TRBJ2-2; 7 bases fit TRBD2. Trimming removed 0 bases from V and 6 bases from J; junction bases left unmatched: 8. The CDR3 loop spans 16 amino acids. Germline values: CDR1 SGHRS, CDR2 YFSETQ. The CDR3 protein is CASSLVGGSRSGELFF. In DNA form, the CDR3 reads TGCGCCAGCAGCTTGGTTGGCGGGAGTCGGTCCGGGGAGCTGTTTTTT.

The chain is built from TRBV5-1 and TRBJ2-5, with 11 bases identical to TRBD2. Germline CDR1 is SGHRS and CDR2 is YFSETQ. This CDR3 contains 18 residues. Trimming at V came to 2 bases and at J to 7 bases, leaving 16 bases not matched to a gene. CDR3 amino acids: CASSLYLAGGPIGRTQYF. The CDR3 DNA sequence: TGCGCCAGCAGCTTATATTTAGCGGGAGGGCCGATCGGGCGGACCCAGTACTTC.

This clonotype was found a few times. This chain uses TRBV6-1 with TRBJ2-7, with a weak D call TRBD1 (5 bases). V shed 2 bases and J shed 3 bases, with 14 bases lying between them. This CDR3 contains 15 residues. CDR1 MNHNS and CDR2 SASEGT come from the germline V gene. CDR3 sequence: CASSENGAGRYEQYF. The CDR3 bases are TGTGCCAGCAGTGAAAATGGGGCAGGGCGCTACGAGCAGTACTTC.

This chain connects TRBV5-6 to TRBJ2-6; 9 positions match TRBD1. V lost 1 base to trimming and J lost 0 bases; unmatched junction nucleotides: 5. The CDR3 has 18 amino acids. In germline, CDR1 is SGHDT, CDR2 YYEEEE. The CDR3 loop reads CASSLLGTGSSGANVLTF. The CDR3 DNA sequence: TGTGCCAGCAGCTTGCTCGGGACAGGGTCCTCTGGGGCCAACGTCCTGACTTTC.

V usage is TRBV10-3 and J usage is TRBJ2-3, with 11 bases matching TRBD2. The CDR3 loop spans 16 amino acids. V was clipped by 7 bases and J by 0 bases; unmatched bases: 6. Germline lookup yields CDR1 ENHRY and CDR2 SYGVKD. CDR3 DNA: TGTGCCATCAAGGCTAGCGGGAGGACTAGCACAGATACGCAGTATTTT. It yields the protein CAIKASGRTSTDTQYF.

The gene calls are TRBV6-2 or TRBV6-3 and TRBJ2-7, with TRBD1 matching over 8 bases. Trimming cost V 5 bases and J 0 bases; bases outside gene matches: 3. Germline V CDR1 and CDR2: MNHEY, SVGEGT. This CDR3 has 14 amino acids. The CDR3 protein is CASSRTGLSYEQYF. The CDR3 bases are TGTGCCAGCAGTAGGACAGGGCTCTCCTACGAGCAGTACTTC.

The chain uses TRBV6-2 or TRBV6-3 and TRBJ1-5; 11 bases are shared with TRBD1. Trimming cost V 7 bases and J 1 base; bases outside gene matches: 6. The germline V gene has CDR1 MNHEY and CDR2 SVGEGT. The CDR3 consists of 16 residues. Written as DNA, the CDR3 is TGTGCCAGCACCAAGGACAGGGGGCCAAGCAATCAGCCCCAGCATTTT. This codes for CASTKDRGPSNQPQHF.

CDR3 amino acids: CASSLSQGTSTEAFF. The CDR3 DNA reads as TGTGCCAGCAGCTTGTCCCAGGGGACCTCCACTGAAGCTTTCTTT. This chain uses TRBV5-5 with TRBJ1-1, with TRBD1 as a possible D gene (6 bases). V lost 1 base to trimming and J lost 4 bases, with 14 bases between them. Germline V gives CDR1 SGHKS, CDR2 YYEKEE (reference sequence). This CDR3 contains 15 residues.

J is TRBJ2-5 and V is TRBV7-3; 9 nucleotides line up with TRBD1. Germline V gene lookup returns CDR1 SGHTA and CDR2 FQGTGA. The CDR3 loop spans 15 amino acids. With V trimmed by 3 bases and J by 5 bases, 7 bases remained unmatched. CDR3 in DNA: TGTGCCAGCAGCTTTGGGGACAGGGACGAGGAGACCCAGTACTTC. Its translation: CASSFGDRDEETQYF.

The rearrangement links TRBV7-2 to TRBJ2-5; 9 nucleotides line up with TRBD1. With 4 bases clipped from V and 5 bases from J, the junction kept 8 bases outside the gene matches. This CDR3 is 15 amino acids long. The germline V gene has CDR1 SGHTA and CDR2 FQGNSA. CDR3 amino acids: CASSSTGGVSETQYF. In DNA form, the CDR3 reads TGTGCCAGCAGCTCCACAGGGGGCGTTTCGGAGACCCAGTACTTC.

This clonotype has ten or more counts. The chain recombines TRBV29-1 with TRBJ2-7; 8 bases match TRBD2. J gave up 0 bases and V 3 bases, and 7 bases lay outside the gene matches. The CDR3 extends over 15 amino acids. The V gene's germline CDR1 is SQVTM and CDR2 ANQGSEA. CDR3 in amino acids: CSVESGGFSSYEQYF. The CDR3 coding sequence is TGCAGCGTTGAGTCGGGGGGGTTTAGCTCCTACGAGCAGTACTTC.

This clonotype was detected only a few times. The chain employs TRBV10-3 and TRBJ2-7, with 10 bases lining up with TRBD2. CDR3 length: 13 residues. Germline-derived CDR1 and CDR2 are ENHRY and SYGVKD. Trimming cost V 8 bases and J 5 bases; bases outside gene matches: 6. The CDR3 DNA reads TGTGCCATCCGAAGAGCGGGAGGGCACGAGCAGTACTTC. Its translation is CAIRRAGGHEQYF.

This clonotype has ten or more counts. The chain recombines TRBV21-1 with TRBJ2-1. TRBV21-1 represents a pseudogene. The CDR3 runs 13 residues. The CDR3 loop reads CASSKGPGNEQFF. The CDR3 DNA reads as TGTGCCAGCAGCAAAGGGCCGGGGAATGAGCAGTTCTTC.

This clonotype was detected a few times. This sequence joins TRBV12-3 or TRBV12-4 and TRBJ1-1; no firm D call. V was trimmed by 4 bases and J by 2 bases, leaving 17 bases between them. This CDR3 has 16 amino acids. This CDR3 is CASSSYQSRYNTEAFF. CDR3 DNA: TGTGCCAGCAGTTCCTACCAGAGTCGATATAACACTGAAGCTTTCTTT.

The CDR3 region is CASSPTGGRENTEAFF. The DNA of the CDR3 is TGTGCCAGCAGCCCGACAGGGGGTAGAGAGAACACTGAAGCTTTCTTT. V gene TRBV7-3 combines with J gene TRBJ1-1, with TRBD1 matching 9 bases. V was pared by 5 bases and J by 1 base, with 8 bases of the junction left unmatched. CDR3 length: 16 residues. Germline CDR1 SGHTA, CDR2 FQGTGA.

For the CDR3, the DNA is TGTGCCAGCAGCGTATGCCCCCGGCCGGCCACCTACGAGCAGTACTTC. Translation gives CASSVCPRPATYEQYF. The rearrangement joins TRBV9 to TRBJ2-7; D unresolved. The CDR3 contains 16 residues. Germline-derived CDR1 and CDR2 are SGDLS and YYNGEE. Trimming took 1 base from V and 2 from J, leaving 16 bases between them.

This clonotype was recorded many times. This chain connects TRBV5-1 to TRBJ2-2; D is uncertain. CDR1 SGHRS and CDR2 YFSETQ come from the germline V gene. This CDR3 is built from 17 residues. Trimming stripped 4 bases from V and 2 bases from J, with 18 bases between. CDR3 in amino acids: CASSPPWDLGNTGELFF. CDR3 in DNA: TGCGCCAGCAGCCCACCGTGGGATCTTGGTAACACCGGGGAGCTGTTTTTT.

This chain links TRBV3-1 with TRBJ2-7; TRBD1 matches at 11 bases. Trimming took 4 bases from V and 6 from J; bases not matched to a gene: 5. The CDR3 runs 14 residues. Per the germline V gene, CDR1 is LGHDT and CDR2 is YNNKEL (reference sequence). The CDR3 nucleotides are TGTGCCAGCAGCCCGCCGGGACAGGGGGTCGAGCAGTACTTC. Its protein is CASSPPGQGVEQYF.

CDR3 coding DNA: TGTGCCAGCAACCCACCGGTAGGGGGGGCGGGAGAGACCCAGTACTTC. This translates into CASNPPVGGAGETQYF. This chain links TRBV28 with TRBJ2-5; weak D call: TRBD2 (7 bases). The V and J ends lost 7 bases and 4 bases respectively, with 22 bases between them. The CDR3 has 16 residues. The germline CDR1 and CDR2 sequences are MDHEN and SYDVKM.

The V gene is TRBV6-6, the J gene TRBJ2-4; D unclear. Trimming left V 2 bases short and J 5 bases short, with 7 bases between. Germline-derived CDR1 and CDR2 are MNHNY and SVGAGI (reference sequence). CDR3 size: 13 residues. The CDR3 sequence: CASSYPGQNIQYF. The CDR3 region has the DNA TGTGCCAGCAGTTACCCTGGACAAAACATTCAGTACTTC.